Shown below are 12 T cell receptor beta chains from a single sample sequenced in a study of blood T cells in healthy people across ages. With a J-beta primer mix and a sample-barcoded 5' primer, a second PCR ran about 7 to 11 cycles. Using its own MiXCR run on the 5' RACE reads, TCRdb lists one record per CDR3 protein. The table shows under 2 million distinct CDR3 sequences, with roughly a third occurring only once. The sample consisted of blood. The receptors were sampled from a woman younger than 45 in good health.

The chain links TRBV6-6 to TRBJ2-5; perhaps TRBD2 as D (7 bases). Trimming cost V 7 bases and J 8 bases, with 17 bases left between them. CDR3 size: 13 residues. Germline V gene sequence: CDR1 MNHNY, CDR2 SVGAGI (reference sequence). CDR3 coding DNA: TGTGCCAGCACGCCGGGGGGCCAGGCCACCCAGTACTTC. Amino acids: CASTPGGQATQYF.

V usage is TRBV12-3 or TRBV12-4 and J usage is TRBJ2-3, with TRBD2 matching 11 bases. The CDR3 covers 15 residues. The junction had 8 bases not matched to a gene; V was cut back by 6 bases and J by 6 bases. The CDR3 region is CASSPTSGALDTQYF. CDR3 nucleotides: TGTGCCAGCAGCCCGACTAGCGGGGCCCTGGATACGCAGTATTTT.

The chain has TRBV7-9 and TRBJ2-7; TRBD2 matches 12 bases. The V gene end was trimmed by 4 bases and the J gene end by 2 bases; junction bases not matched to a gene: 15. Germline V gene sequence: CDR1 SEHNR, CDR2 FQNEAQ (reference sequence). The CDR3 runs 19 residues. The CDR3 DNA is TGTGCCAGCAGCTCACCCCCTCTAGCGGGAGGGCCTTTCCCCTACGAGCAGTACTTC. Protein: CASSSPPLAGGPFPYEQYF.

On this clonotype: This may stem from a read error, because a much larger clone lies one nucleotide away. The chain combines TRBV29-1 with TRBJ2-1, with 14 positions matching TRBD2. Per germline, CDR1 SQVTM and CDR2 ANQGSEA. This CDR3 is 16 amino acids long. The CDR3 loop reads CGVDGTSGSAYNEQFF. The CDR3 DNA follows: TGCGGCGTGGACGGGACTAGCGGGAGTGCCTACAATGAGCAGTTCTTC.

In DNA, the CDR3 is TGTGCCAGCCACATTTGGGGGGCCCACGAGCAGTACTTC. Translated: CASHIWGAHEQYF. The chain couples TRBV5-4 to TRBJ2-7; D tentatively reads TRBD1 or TRBD2 (6 bases each). CDR3 size: 13 residues. Trimming removed 7 bases from V and 5 bases from J, with 16 bases in between. Per the germline V gene, CDR1 is SGHNT and CDR2 is YYREEE (reference sequence).

This clonotype was seen repeatedly, ten times or more. The chain carries TRBV29-1 and TRBJ1-2, with D unclear. Germline CDR1 SQVTM, CDR2 ANQGSEA. The V end lost 4 bases, the J end lost 3 bases, and 6 bases lay between the germline ends. This CDR3 has 11 residues. CDR3 DNA: TGCAGCGTTGTGGGAGACTATGGCTACACCTTC. This codes for CSVVGDYGYTF.

The chain couples TRBV4-1 to TRBJ2-5, with D hard to call. This CDR3 contains 14 residues. In germline, CDR1 is MGHRA, CDR2 YSYEKL. Trimming shortened V by 3 bases and J by 5 bases, and 13 bases separated the two germline ends. CDR3 in amino acids: CASSQPTAGETQYF. CDR3 DNA sequence: TGCGCCAGCAGCCAGCCCACAGCCGGGGAGACCCAGTACTTC.

This rearrangement joins TRBV13 to TRBJ2-1, with 7 bases lining up with TRBD1. Germline V gives CDR1 PRHDT, CDR2 FYEKMQ (reference sequence). The CDR3 runs 16 residues. J was trimmed by 2 bases and V by 5 bases; bases with no gene match: 9. The CDR3 region has the DNA TGTGCCAGCAGCCCTGAGACAGGGAACCCCTACAATGAGCAGTTCTTC. Protein sequence: CASSPETGNPYNEQFF.

This clonotype was picked up a small number of times. The V and J genes are TRBV5-1 and TRBJ2-5, with 11 bases that match TRBD1. V was clipped by 3 bases and J by 5 bases; unmatched bases: 3. CDR1 and CDR2 from the germline V gene are SGHRS and YFSETQ. CDR3 size: 14 residues. The CDR3 nucleotides read TGCGCCAGCAGCTGGGGACAGGGGGAGGAGACCCAGTACTTC. Amino acid sequence: CASSWGQGEETQYF. Using reference TRBV5-1 and TRBJ2-5 for the parts outside the CDR3, the full variable domain is KAGVTQTPRYLIKTRGQQVTLSCSPISGHRSVSWYQQTPGQGLQFLFEYFSETQRNKGNFPGRFSGRQFSNSRSEMNVSTLELGDSALYLCASSWGQGEETQYFGPGTRLLVL.

This clonotype was detected only a few times. V is TRBV7-2 and J is TRBJ2-1, with a weak D call TRBD2 (6 bases). Germline V lookup: CDR1 SGHTA, CDR2 FQGNSA. This CDR3 region has 14 residues. The V end lost 5 bases, the J end lost 8 bases, and 16 bases lay between the germline ends. As DNA, the CDR3 is TGTGCCAGCAGCCCAGGCAGCGGGTGGGATGAGCAGTTCTTC. This sequence encodes CASSPGSGWDEQFF. Full variable domain (missing parts from reference TRBV7-2 and TRBJ2-1): GAGVSQSPSNKVTEKGKDVELRCDPISGHTALYWYRQSLGQGLEFLIYFQGNSAPDKSGLPSDRFSAERTGGSVSTLTIQRTQQEDSAVYLCASSPGSGWDEQFFGPGTRLTVL.

Regarding this clonotype: This may be a read error, as it is one base from a much larger clone. V gene TRBV29-1 combines with J gene TRBJ2-5; no firm D call. Germline-derived CDR1 and CDR2 are SQVTM and ANQGSEA. The CDR3 is made up of 12 amino acids. CDR3 in DNA: TGCGGCGGAATGGGGTACCAAGAGACCCAGTACTTC. Translating it yields CGGMGYQETQYF.

The J gene is TRBJ2-7, the V gene TRBV5-6; D could derive from TRBD1 or TRBD2 (5 bases each). This CDR3 contains 14 residues. CDR1 and CDR2 (germline): SGHDT, YYEEEE. Trimming pared 7 bases from V and 3 bases from J, leaving 17 bases between. This CDR3 is CASGNAGSDYEQYF. CDR3 DNA sequence: TGTGCCAGCGGTAATGCAGGGAGTGACTACGAGCAGTACTTC.